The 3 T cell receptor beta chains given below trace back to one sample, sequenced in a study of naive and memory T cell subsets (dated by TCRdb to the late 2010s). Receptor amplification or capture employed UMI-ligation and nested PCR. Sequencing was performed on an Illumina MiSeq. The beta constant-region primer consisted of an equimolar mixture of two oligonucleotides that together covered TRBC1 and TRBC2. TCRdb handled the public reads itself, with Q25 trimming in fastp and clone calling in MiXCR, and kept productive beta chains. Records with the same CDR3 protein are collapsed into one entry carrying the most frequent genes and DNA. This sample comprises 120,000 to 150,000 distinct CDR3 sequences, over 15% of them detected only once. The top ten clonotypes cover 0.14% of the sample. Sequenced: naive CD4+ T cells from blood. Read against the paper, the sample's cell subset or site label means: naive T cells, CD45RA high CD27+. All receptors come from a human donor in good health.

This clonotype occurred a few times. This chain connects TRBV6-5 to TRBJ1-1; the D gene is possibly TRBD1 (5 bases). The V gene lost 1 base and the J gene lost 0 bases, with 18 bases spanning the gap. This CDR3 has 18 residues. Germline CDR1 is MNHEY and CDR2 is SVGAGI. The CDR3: CASSYWSPGRSMNTEAFF. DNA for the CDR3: TGTGCCAGCAGTTACTGGTCCCCGGGACGGAGCATGAACACTGAAGCTTTCTTT.

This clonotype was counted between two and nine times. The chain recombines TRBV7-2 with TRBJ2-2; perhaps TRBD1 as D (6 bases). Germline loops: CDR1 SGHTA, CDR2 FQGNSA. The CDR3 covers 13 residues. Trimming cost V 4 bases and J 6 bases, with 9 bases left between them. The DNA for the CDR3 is TGTGCCAGCAGCTACAGGGTAGCCGGGGAGCTGTTTTTT. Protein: CASSYRVAGELFF.

DNA of the CDR3: TGTGCCAGCAGTTCGACTAGCGGGAGAGATACCGGGGAGCTGTTTTTT. Its protein is CASSSTSGRDTGELFF. V and J are TRBV6-5 and TRBJ2-2; 12 positions match TRBD2. The CDR3 length is 16 residues. Germline CDR1 and CDR2: MNHEY and SVGAGI. V was pared by 4 bases and J by 5 bases, with 5 bases of the junction left unmatched.